This TCR beta chain was captured in a study of cytomegalovirus exposure and HLA in healthy donors (dated by TCRdb to 2015 to 2018). For context, the study as a whole: According to an earlier analysis of 450 to 650 of the donors, about 179 million T cells yielded approximately 120 million unique TCR beta sequences and approximately 300 Gb of sequence data. Around 320 gigabases of sequencing data and approximately 85 million unique TCR sequences were included in an early release covering under 650 HLA-typed donors. Of the approximately 400 genotyped donors, approximately 83% fell in the genetic ancestry cluster associated with self-reported Caucasian donors. The aim of the study was to test whether cataloging public T cell receptors could identify signatures of past pathogen exposure. The study profiled the T cell repertoires of approximately 700 subjects by immunosequencing and related them to cytomegalovirus serostatus. In addition to the first cohort of 650 to 750 subjects, a separate validation cohort of approximately 110 different subjects was used. High-throughput TCR immunosequencing, statistical association of individual TCRs with disease status, and machine learning were combined to predict cytomegalovirus infection status. To study patterns of TCR occurrence, a later analysis re-analyzed previously published TCR beta repertoires from 650 to 750 donors and added high-resolution HLA genotyping. The later analysis used no new phenotypic data to find candidate immune exposures, relying instead on TCR beta sequences and their occurrence across donors. In an earlier analysis of roughly 540 of the donors, high-throughput TCR beta sequencing was used to judge whether each TCR beta V gene segment behaved as functional or pseudogenic. Donor age, sex, ethnicity and CMV serostatus were collected together with the repertoire data. A later genetic analysis took genome-wide SNP genotypes for about 55% of the 666 donors and used that subset as a discovery cohort. All discovery cohort repertoires had been generated using a single sequencing platform. HLA typing covered class I and class II loci at four-digit resolution. The number of typed donors differed by locus: about 620-630 for A, B, C, DRB1 and DQB1; approximately 540 for DQA1; approximately 600 for DPA1; and around 470 for DPB1. Four or five DR-DQ haplotypes were treated as single units for association and clustering because of strong linkage in the cohort. On average, around 240,000 unique TCR beta nucleotide sequences were sequenced per donor among 350 to 400 genotyped donors of the cohort, with roughly 18% of those sequences being non-productive.

In total, approximately 700 healthy bone marrow donors made up the cohort. Cohort members were all nominally healthy when sampled, although unrecorded immune exposures were likely present. The donor tested CMV seropositive, placing the donor among the 250 to 350 seropositive members of the cohort. Every donor gave a peripheral blood sample, and the peripheral blood mononuclear cells from that sample were used for TCR beta sequencing. Genomic DNA extraction from the blood cell samples was performed with the Qiagen DNeasy Blood Extraction Kit. The method behind the library was the immunoSEQ multiplex PCR assay. A mixture of 60 forward primers for TCR Vbeta segments and 13 reverse primers for TCR Jbeta segments was used in the multiplex PCR. A multiplex PCR assay on genomic DNA amplified the CDR3 region of rearranged TCR beta genes. Amplified TCR beta libraries were sequenced as 87-base-pair reads on the Illumina HiSeq System. Under the source paper's analysis protocol: Across the 670 or so repertoires, a later analysis counted tens of millions of unique TCR beta chains, roughly 11 million of which were shared by at least two donors. To remove PCR and sequencing errors, raw reads were error-corrected and collapsed into unique sequences using a nearest-neighbor algorithm that merged closely related sequences. CDR3 sequences were aligned to IMGT reference sequences to assign V, D and J gene segments. For a sequence to be retained, at least a six-nucleotide match to both a V gene segment and a J gene segment was required. A rearrangement counted as productive if the CDR3 had no stop codons and remained in frame with V and J, and every other rearrangement counted as non-productive. CDR3 was defined by IMGT convention, running from the second conserved V-encoded cysteine to the conserved J-encoded phenylalanine. The earlier analysis of about 590 of the donors excluded sequences that lacked an unambiguous match to a single V gene segment. An earlier analysis of a few hundred of the donors called V segments functional above 56.7% productive rearrangements and segregating when the between-donor standard deviation exceeded 5%. A statistical classification framework was developed to diagnose cytomegalovirus status using the catalog of TCR beta chain sequences. In a later analysis, TCR nucleotide sequences were compared against IMGT/GENE-DB human TR gene sequences so that V and J genes could be assigned. In a later analysis, CDR3 sequences and most-parsimonious VDJ recombination scenarios were assigned using the TCRdist pipeline. A later analysis defined each TCR beta chain by its CDR3 amino acid sequence plus V-gene family, and excluded reads lacking a unique V-gene family. In a later analysis, 450 to 600 highly shared, low-generation-probability nucleotide sequences were removed to address suspected cross-contamination and a sequencing artifact. In a later analysis, a clonal expansion index for each public chain was calculated from normalized within-repertoire ranks of inferred template counts. Generation probabilities in a later analysis came from a VDJ recombination model fitted to out-of-frame rearrangements, and those results were checked against IGoR. Hypergeometric tests were used in a later analysis to score TCR-TCR, TCR-HLA and TCR-CMV co-occurrence, with a repertoire-size bias correction applied to the TCR pairs. False discovery rates were estimated in a later analysis by permuting HLA or CMV assignments 20 times. In a later analysis, co-occurring TCRs were grouped using DBSCAN, and TCRdist sequence similarity was added for clustering within HLA-allele-positive subsets. For co-occurrence clustering, repertoires with fewer than 30,000 or more than 120,000 public chains were excluded, along with about five repertoires with anomalous nucleotide sharing. TCRdb holds this immuneACCESS table with in-frame rearrangements only. Some clones are missing; in checked studies, unresolved V genes explain under half, and the rest has no known cause. Clonal size and the V and J genes are those of that table, whereas D and trimming came from the DNA. The sample table records around 160,000 clones; 60% to 85% of these occur just once. The top ten clonotypes cover around 3% of the sample.

General conclusions and limits of the study: This cohort had only TCR beta chains sequenced, and the lack of alpha or paired-chain data limited which features could be detected. Correlated functional status among segregating V segments might be attributable to linkage disequilibrium, but an unknown experimental factor could not be ruled out. Assigning TCR associations to individual alleles was difficult when HLA alleles, especially DR and DQ, strongly co-occurred. An association between a missense DCLRE1C variant and V-gene and J-gene trimming of TCR beta chains was found in a later genetic analysis and replicated in an independent cohort. The authors suggested that the approach could potentially be generalized to other disease states and immunological phenotypes. Sequencing depth was assumed to be roughly uniform across donors in the presence/absence analyses, though that assumption may not hold. In the study, around 160 TCR beta chains were listed as associated with cytomegalovirus. In an earlier analysis of around 500 of the donors, most TCR beta V segments appeared in productive rearrangements about 87% or about 30% of the time, broadly matching IMGT annotations. In a later analysis, the rate of TCR association differed among HLA loci, with DRB1 alleles having the most associated TCRs and HLA-C alleles having the fewest. CMV serostatus was the only immune exposure information available for the cohort. Three of the identified cytomegalovirus-associated TCR beta chains were confirmed in vitro to be specific for cytomegalovirus antigens. A cluster of highly shared sequence variants was judged likely to represent a technical artifact of the sequencing pipeline. In a later genetic analysis, fewer N-insertions in productive TCRs were reported among donors in an Asian-associated ancestry cluster than the approximately 670-donor mean. Compared with equally common non-associated chains, HLA-associated TCR beta chains in a later analysis were more clonally expanded and had lower generation probabilities. In both the original and validation cohorts, the classifier was reported to diagnose cytomegalovirus status with high specificity and sensitivity. Most TCR sequences were observed very rarely across donors, whereas some public TCRs were present in many individuals. Some 15 rarely observed V segments, including chromosome 9 orphons, were excluded from the earlier analysis of some 590 of the donors because counts were too low. Most CMV-associated TCR beta chains appeared to be HLA-restricted in a later analysis, and the HLA associations seemed to be driven largely by CMV exposure. A later analysis associated 17,000 or so TCR beta sequences with specific HLA alleles at a false discovery rate of 0.05. A further reported finding was that TCR beta sequences accurately predicted the HLA-A and HLA-B alleles for most subjects in the first cohort. Because HLA typing was missing for some donors at each locus, association tests included only the typed subset. In a later analysis, several top co-occurrence clusters were reported to appear linked to parvovirus B19, influenza, CMV and Epstein-Barr virus.

Note on this clone: Its antigen remains undetermined. Within one base of it there is no much larger clone, and no base qualities were kept.

Sample: PBMCs. The TCR was taken from a man aged 40-50 years in good health and CMV-seropositive.

The CDR3 region: CASSESTDRQETQYF. Read as DNA, the sequence is TGCGCCAGCAGTGAGTCGACGGACAGGCAAGAGACCCAGTACTTC. The chain links TRBV10-2 with TRBJ2-5; TRBD1 matches 7 bases in the middle. The CDR3 has 15 amino acids, counting the end cysteine and phenylalanine. Only the CDR3 DNA stays, 45 bases, in frame from base 1. The germline V end is reduced by 0 bases and the J end by 2 bases; junction bases left unmatched: 3. CDR1 and CDR2 (WSHSY, SAAADI) derive from the germline V gene.